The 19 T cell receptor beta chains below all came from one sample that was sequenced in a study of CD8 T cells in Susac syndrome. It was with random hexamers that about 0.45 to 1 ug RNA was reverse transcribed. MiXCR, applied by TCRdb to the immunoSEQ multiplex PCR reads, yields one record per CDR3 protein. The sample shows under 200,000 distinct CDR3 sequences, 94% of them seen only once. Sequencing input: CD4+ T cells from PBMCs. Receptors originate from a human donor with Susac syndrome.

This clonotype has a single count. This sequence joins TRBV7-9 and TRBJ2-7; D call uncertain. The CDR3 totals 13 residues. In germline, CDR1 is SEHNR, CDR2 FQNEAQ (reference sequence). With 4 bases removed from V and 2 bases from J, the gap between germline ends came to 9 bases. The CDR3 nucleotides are TGTGCCAGCAGCTGGCGCAGTCCCTACGAGCAGTACTTC. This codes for CASSWRSPYEQYF.

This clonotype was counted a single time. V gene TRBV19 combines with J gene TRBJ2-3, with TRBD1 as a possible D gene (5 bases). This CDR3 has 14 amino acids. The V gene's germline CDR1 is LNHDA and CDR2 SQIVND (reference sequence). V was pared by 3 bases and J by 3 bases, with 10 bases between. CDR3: CASSISRQTDTQYF. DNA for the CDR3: TGTGCCAGTAGTATTAGTCGACAGACAGATACGCAGTATTTT.

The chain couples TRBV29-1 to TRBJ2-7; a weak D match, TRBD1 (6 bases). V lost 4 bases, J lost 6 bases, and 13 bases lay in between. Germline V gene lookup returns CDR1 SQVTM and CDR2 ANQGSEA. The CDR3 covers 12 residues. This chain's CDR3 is CSVGTGKGEQYF. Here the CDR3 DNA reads TGCAGCGTTGGAACAGGGAAGGGCGAGCAGTACTTC.

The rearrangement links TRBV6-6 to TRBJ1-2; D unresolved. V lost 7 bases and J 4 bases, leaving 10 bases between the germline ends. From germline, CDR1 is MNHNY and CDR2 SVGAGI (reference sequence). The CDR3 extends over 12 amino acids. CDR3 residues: CASTITPYGYTF. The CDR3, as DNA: TGTGCCAGCACCATAACACCCTATGGCTACACCTTC.

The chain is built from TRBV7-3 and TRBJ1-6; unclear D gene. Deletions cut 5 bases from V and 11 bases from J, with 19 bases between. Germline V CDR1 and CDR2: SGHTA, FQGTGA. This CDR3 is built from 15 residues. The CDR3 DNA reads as TGTGCCAGCAGCGACGGGATTTCGACGAGAACACCCCTCCACTTT. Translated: CASSDGISTRTPLHF.

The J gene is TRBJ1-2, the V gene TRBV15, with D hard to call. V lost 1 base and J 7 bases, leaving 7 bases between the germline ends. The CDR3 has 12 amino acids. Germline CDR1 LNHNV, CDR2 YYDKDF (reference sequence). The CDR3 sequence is CATSRAGIGYTF. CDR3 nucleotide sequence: TGTGCCACCAGCAGAGCGGGGATTGGCTACACCTTC.

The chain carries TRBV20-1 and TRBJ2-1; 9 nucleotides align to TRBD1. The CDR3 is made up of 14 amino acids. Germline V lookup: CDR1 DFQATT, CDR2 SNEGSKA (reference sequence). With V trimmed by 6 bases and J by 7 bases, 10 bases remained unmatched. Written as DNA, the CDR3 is TGCAGTGCCATATCCGGGACAGGGTGGAATGAGCAGTTCTTC. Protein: CSAISGTGWNEQFF.

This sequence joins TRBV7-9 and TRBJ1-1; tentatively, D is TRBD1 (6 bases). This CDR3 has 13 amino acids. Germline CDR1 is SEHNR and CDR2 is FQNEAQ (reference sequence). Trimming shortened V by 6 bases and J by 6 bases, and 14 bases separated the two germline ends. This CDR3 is CASRPHGGPEAFF. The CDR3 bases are TGTGCCAGCAGACCCCACGGGGGCCCTGAAGCTTTCTTT.

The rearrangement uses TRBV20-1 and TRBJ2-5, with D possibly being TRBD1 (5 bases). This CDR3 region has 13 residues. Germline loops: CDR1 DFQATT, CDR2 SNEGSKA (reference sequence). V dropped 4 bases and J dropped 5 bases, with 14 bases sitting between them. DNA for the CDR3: TGCAGTGCTACTGCGCAGGGCGTCGAGACCCAGTACTTC. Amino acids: CSATAQGVETQYF.

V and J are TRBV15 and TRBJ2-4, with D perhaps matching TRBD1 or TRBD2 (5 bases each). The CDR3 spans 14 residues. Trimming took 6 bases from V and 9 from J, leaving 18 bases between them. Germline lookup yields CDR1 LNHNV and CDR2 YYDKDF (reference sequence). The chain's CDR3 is CATRPLRGGGIQYF. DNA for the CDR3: TGTGCCACCAGACCCCTGAGGGGTGGAGGCATTCAGTACTTC.

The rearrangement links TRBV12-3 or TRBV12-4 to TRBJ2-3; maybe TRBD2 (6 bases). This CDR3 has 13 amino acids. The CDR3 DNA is TGTGGGTCGGAGGGTCATAGCACAGATACGCAGTATTTT. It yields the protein CGSEGHSTDTQYF.

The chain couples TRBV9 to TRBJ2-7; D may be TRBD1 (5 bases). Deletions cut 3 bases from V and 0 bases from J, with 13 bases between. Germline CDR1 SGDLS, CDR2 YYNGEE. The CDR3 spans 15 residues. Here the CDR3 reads CASSATTDTSYEQYF. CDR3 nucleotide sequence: TGTGCCAGCAGCGCGACGACAGATACCTCCTACGAGCAGTACTTC. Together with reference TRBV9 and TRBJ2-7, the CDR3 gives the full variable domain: DSGVTQTPKHLITATGQRVTLRCSPRSGDLSVYWYQQSLDQGLQFLIQYYNGEERAKGNILERFSAQQFPDLHSELNLSSLELGDSALYFCASSATTDTSYEQYFGPGTRLTVT.

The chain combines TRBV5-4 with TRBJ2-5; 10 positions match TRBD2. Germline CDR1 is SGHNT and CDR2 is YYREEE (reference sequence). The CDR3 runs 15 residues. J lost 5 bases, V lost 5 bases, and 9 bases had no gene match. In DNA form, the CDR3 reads TGTGCCAGCAGTTTCCCGGGACTAGCGCTGGAGACCCAGTACTTC. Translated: CASSFPGLALETQYF.

CDR3 amino acids: CASSSSLGGTNYGYTF. The CDR3 DNA follows: TGTGCCAGCAGCTCTAGTTTGGGGGGGACTAACTATGGCTACACCTTC. The genes are TRBV7-2 and TRBJ1-2; weak D call: TRBD1 (5 bases). CDR3 length equals 16 residues. The germline V gene encodes CDR1 SGHTA and CDR2 FQGNSA. V lost 4 bases and J lost 0, with 15 bases in between.

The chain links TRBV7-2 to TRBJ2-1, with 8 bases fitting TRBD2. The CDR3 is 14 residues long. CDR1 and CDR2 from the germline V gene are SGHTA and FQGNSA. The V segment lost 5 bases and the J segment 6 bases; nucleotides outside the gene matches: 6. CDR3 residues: CASSPGLAGNEQFF. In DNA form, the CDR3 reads TGTGCCAGCAGCCCCGGACTAGCAGGCAATGAGCAGTTCTTC.

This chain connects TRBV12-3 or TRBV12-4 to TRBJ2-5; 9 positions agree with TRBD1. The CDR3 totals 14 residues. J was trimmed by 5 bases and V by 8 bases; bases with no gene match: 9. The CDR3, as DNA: TGTGCCAGCGTCGCCGGGACAGGGTACGAGACCCAGTACTTC. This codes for CASVAGTGYETQYF.

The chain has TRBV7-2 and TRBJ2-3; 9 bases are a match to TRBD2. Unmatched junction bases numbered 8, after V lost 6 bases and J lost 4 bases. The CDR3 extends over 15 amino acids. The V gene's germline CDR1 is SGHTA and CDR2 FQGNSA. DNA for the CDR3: TGTGCCAGCAGTCCGCTAGCGGGGTTAGCAGATACGCAGTATTTT. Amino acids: CASSPLAGLADTQYF.

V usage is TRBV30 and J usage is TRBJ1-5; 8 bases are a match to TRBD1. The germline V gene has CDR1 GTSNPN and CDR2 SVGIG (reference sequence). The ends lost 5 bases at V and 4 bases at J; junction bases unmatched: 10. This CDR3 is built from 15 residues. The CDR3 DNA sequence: TGTGCCTGGGCCGAAGGGACAGGAGGGAATCAGCCCCAGCATTTT. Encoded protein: CAWAEGTGGNQPQHF.

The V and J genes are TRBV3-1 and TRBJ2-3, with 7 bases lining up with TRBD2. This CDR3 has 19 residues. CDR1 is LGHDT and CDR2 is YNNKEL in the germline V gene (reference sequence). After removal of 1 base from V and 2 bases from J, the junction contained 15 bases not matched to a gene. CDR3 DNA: TGTGCCAGCAGCCAAGGGTTTACTAGCGCCCTTCGCCCCACAGATACGCAGTATTTT. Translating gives CASSQGFTSALRPTDTQYF.